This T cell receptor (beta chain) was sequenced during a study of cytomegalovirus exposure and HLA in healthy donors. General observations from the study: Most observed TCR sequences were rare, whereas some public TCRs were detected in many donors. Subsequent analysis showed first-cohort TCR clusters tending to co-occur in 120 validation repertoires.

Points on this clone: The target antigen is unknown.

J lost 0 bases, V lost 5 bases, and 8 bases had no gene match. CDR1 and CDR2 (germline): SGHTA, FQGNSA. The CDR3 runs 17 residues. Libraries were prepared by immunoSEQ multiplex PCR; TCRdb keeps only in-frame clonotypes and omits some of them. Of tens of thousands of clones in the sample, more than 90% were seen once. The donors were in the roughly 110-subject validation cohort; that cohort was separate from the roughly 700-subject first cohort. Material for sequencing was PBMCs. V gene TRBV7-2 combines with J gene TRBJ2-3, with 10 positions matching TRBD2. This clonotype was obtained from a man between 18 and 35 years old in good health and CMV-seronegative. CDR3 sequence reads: CASSPYLAGGSTDTQYF. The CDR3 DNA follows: TGTGCCAGCAGCCCCTACTTAGCGGGAGGAAGCACAGATACGCAGTATTTT.